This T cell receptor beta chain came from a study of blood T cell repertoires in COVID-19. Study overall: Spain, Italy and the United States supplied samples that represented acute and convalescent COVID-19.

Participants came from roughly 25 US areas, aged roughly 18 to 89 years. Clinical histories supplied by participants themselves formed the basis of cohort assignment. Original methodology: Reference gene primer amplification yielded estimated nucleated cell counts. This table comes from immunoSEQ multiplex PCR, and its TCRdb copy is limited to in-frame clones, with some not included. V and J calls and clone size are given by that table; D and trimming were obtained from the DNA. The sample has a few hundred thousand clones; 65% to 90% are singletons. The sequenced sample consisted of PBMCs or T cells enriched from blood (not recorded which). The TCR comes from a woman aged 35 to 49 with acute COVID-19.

In nucleotides, the CDR3 is TGTGCCAGCAGCTTGTCTAACCGGGACAGGGGATGGAATCAGCCCCAGCATTTT. It yields the protein CASSLSNRDRGWNQPQHF. The V and J genes are TRBV5-5 and TRBJ1-5; the match to TRBD1 covers 10 bases. The ends lost 1 base at V and 4 bases at J; junction bases unmatched: 11. Per the germline V gene, CDR1 is SGHKS and CDR2 is YYEKEE (reference sequence). The CDR3 is 18 residues long.